What follows describes a single TCR beta chain. Its specificity is not known. These data belong to a study of CD8+ T cells in alopecia areata. Study as a whole: For the treated group, dosing was oral tofacitinib at 5 to 10 mg twice daily.

Study-wide points: Clarity of TCR sharing across patients fell short of that in mice, possibly HLA-related. Greater clonality was observed in lesional scalp samples, especially alopecia totalis/universalis, versus normal scalp.

Lesional scalp punch biopsies and peripheral blood came from alopecia areata patients. The ends lost 2 bases at V and 2 bases at J; junction bases unmatched: 8. CDR3 size: 17 residues. Germline values: CDR1 LGHNA, CDR2 YNFKEQ. Once RNA had been extracted, it was reverse transcribed into cDNA to act as the sequencing template. Sequenced by immunoSEQ multiplex PCR; TCRdb stores in-frame clones only, minus some. Of around 130,000 clones in the sample, roughly 58% were seen once. The sequencing used CD4+ T cells sorted from blood, collected at week 0. The chain links TRBV4-2 to TRBJ1-5, with 8 positions matching TRBD1. The origin of this receptor is a human donor with alopecia areata. CDR3 DNA: TGTGCCAGCAGCCAATTGGACAGGGAATTGGGCAATCAGCCCCAGCATTTT. Translation: CASSQLDRELGNQPQHF.